This T cell receptor (beta chain) was sequenced for a study of cytomegalovirus exposure and HLA in healthy donors. Study summary: In a later analysis, it was reported that the 110 or so validation repertoires had been produced on the same platform as the 670 or so repertoires belonging to the first cohort. Study conclusions and caveats: The authors listed over 150 TCR beta chains as cytomegalovirus-associated. Rarity characterized most TCR sequences, yet some public TCRs appeared in many donors.

J gave up 3 bases and V 3 bases, and 2 bases lay outside the gene matches. The CDR3 has 13 amino acids. CDR1 and CDR2 (germline): SGHAT, FQNNGV. The repertoire was sequenced with immunoSEQ multiplex PCR; TCRdb's copy has only in-frame clones and lacks some. In the table there are 65,000 to 80,000 clones, roughly 95% of which are singletons. About this clone itself: Its antigen is unknown.

The clonotype originates from a woman under 30 in good health and CMV-seropositive. The sample taken for sequencing was PBMCs. J is TRBJ2-7 and V is TRBV11-2; 7 bases fit TRBD2. The CDR3 loop reads CASSFGGSYEQYF. For the CDR3, the DNA is TGTGCCAGCAGCTTCGGCGGGAGCTACGAGCAGTACTTC.